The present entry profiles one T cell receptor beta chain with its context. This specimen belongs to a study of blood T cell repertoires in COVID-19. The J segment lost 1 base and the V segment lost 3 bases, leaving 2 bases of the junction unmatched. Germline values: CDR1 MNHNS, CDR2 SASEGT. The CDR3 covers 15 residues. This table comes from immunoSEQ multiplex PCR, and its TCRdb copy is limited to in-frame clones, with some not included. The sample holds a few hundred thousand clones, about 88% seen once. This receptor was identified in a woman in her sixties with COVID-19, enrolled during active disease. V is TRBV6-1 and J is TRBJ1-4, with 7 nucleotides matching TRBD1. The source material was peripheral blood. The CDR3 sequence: CASSDRDRTNEKLFF. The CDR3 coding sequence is TGTGCCAGCAGTGACCGGGACAGAACTAATGAAAAACTGTTTTTT.